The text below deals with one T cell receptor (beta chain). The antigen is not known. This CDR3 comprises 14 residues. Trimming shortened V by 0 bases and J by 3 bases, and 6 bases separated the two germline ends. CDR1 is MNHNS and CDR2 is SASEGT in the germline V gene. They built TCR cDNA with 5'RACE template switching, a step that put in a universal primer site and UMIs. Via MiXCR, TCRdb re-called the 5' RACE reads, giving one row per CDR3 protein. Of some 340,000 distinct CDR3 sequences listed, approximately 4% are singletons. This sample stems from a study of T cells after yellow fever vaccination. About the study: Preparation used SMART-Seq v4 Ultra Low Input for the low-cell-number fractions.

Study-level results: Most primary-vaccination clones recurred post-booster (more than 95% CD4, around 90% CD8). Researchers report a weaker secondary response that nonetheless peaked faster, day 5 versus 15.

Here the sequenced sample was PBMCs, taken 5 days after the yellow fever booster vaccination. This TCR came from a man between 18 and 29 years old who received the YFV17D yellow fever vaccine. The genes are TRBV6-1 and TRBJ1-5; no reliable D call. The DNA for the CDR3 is TGTGCCAGCAGTGAAGCCCATCTCAATCAGCCCCAGCATTTT. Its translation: CASSEAHLNQPQHF.